This T cell receptor (beta chain) was sequenced in a study of blood T cell repertoires in COVID-19. For the study at large: T cells, B-cell-depleted T cells, or PBMCs supplied cDNA or gDNA.

Clones were read by immunoSEQ multiplex PCR, and TCRdb kept only the in-frame ones, dropping some. This sample yields tens of thousands of clones, of which around 86% are seen a single time; around 12% belongs to the top ten. The germline V gene has CDR1 MNHEY and CDR2 SMNVEV (reference sequence). After removal of 6 bases from V and 8 bases from J, the junction contained 10 bases not matched to a gene. This CDR3 is 15 amino acids long. This sequence was found in a human donor in a cohort sampled during active COVID-19. The donor label of this sample is uncertain. The rearrangement links TRBV27 to TRBJ2-1; TRBD1 matches 10 bases. The sample consisted of peripheral blood. Here the CDR3 reads CASSYLGQGLHEQFF. The CDR3 DNA sequence: TGTGCCAGCAGCTACTTGGGACAGGGGTTACATGAGCAGTTCTTC.